This T cell receptor beta chain was documented in a study of spatial heterogeneity in lung cancer. This clonotype was found many times. Single TCR cDNA molecules each had their own unique molecular identifier. Using its own MiXCR run on the 5' RACE reads, TCRdb lists one record per CDR3 protein. The sample has about 42,000 distinct CDR3 sequences, approximately 6.9% seen once. Time point described: sample taken at primary tumor resection. Tumor, nontumor lung or frozen PBMC supplied whole RNA, sequenced without sorting. This clonotype originated in a female donor with early-stage non-small cell lung cancer. The sample here was PBMCs, taken at surgery.

Here the CDR3 reads CASSLITDTQYF. For the CDR3, the DNA is TGTGCCAGCAGTTTGATAACAGATACGCAGTATTTT. The J gene is TRBJ2-3, the V gene TRBV28; D is undetermined. Trimming removed 3 bases from V and 3 bases from J, with 4 bases in between. The germline V gene has CDR1 MDHEN and CDR2 SYDVKM. This CDR3 has 12 residues. The whole variable domain, filled in from reference TRBV28 and TRBJ2-3, reads DVKVTQSSRYLVKRTGEKVFLECVQDMDHENMFWYRQDPGLGLRLIYFSYDVKMKEKGDIPEGYSVSREKKERFSLILESASTNQTSMYLCASSLITDTQYFGPGTRLTVL.